The 23 T cell receptor beta chains below all came from one sample that was sequenced in a study of T cell repertoires in cytomegalovirus infection. TCRdb analysed the reads with MiXCR anew, one entry per CDR3 protein. The sample shows about 190,000 distinct CDR3 sequences, roughly 28% of them seen only once. Sequencing input: PBMCs. The receptors derive from a human donor in good health (CMV status not recorded). Some clones in this sample may be carry-over from other donors' samples.

The rearrangement uses TRBV5-1 and TRBJ2-7, with 7 bases that match TRBD1. The trim removed 6 bases at V and 5 bases at J, leaving 5 bases unmatched. The CDR3 is 12 residues long. Looked up from germline, CDR1 is SGHRS and CDR2 is YFSETQ. CDR3 region: CASKTGDNEQYF. As DNA, the CDR3 is TGCGCCAGCAAAACAGGGGATAACGAGCAGTACTTC.

This clonotype was seen only once. The CDR3 reads CASSPRGPGNIQYF. CDR3 in DNA: TGCGCCAGCAGCCCCAGGGGGCCCGGGAACATTCAGTACTTC. This chain uses TRBV5-1 with TRBJ2-4; 8 bases match TRBD1. This CDR3 has 14 residues. The V gene end was trimmed by 4 bases and the J gene end by 7 bases; junction bases not matched to a gene: 7. Germline V lookup: CDR1 SGHRS, CDR2 YFSETQ.

The chain joins TRBV7-2 to TRBJ2-5; D unclear. CDR1 and CDR2 (germline): SGHTA, FQGNSA. This CDR3 is 14 amino acids long. The ends were cut back, 5 bases at V and 2 bases at J, with 12 bases in the middle. CDR3 region: CASSPNGVQETQYF. CDR3 sequence (DNA): TGTGCCAGCAGCCCTAATGGAGTACAAGAGACCCAGTACTTC.

V is TRBV12-3 or TRBV12-4 and J is TRBJ1-1; no clear D. CDR3 size: 17 residues. The V end lost 6 bases, the J end lost 0 bases, and 20 bases lay between the germline ends. The CDR3 DNA sequence: TGTGCCAGCAGCCCGAATCTGGGAATAGTCATGAACACTGAAGCTTTCTTT. Protein: CASSPNLGIVMNTEAFF.

V and J are TRBV7-6 and TRBJ2-7; D not resolved. V was cut by 5 bases and J by 0 bases, with 14 bases left in between. CDR1 is SGHVS, CDR2 FNYEAQ, per germline. The CDR3 loop spans 15 amino acids. For the CDR3, the DNA is TGTGCCAGCAGCCCCCTGGGCCCCAGCTCCTACGAGCAGTACTTC. Protein: CASSPLGPSSYEQYF.

V gene TRBV12-3 or TRBV12-4 combines with J gene TRBJ1-2, with 8 bases aligning to TRBD1. With 6 bases clipped from V and 1 base from J, the junction kept 7 bases outside the gene matches. This CDR3 comprises 15 residues. The CDR3 region is CASSLDRGVNYGYTF. DNA of the CDR3: TGTGCCAGCAGCCTCGACAGGGGAGTTAACTATGGCTACACCTTC.

This chain connects TRBV12-3 or TRBV12-4 to TRBJ1-2; possibly TRBD1 for D (6 bases). The CDR3 extends over 20 amino acids. The V gene lost 4 bases and the J gene lost 4 bases, with 31 bases spanning the gap. The CDR3 loop is CASSSWDPTVGGLRGYGYTF. In DNA, the CDR3 is TGTGCCAGCAGTTCCTGGGACCCCACCGTCGGGGGCCTTCGGGGCTATGGCTACACCTTC.

This clonotype has at least ten counts. The chain carries TRBV7-2 and TRBJ2-3, with D possibly matching TRBD2 (5 bases). Trimming shortened V by 5 bases and J by 2 bases, and 17 bases separated the two germline ends. CDR1 is SGHTA and CDR2 is FQGNSA in the germline V gene. This CDR3 is 16 amino acids long. This chain's CDR3 is CASSPLERHYTDTQYF. In DNA form, the CDR3 reads TGTGCCAGCAGCCCCCTGGAGCGGCATTACACAGATACGCAGTATTTT.

J is TRBJ2-7 and V is TRBV2; D remains ambiguous. Trimming pared 5 bases from V and 2 bases from J, leaving 13 bases between. In germline, CDR1 is SNHLY, CDR2 FYNNEI. CDR3 size: 14 residues. In DNA, the CDR3 is TGTGCCAGCAGTCTTCGGGCCTACCCCTACGAGCAGTACTTC. Translated: CASSLRAYPYEQYF.

The chain couples TRBV29-1 to TRBJ1-1; no definite D call. V shed 4 bases and J shed 0 bases, with 6 bases lying between them. The CDR3 covers 12 residues. The germline gives CDR1 SQVTM, CDR2 ANQGSEA. CDR3 coding DNA: TGCAGCGTTGCCCAGGTGAACACTGAAGCTTTCTTT. Translation gives CSVAQVNTEAFF. The full variable domain, with the rest looked up from reference TRBV29-1 and TRBJ1-1, is SAVISQKPSRDICQRGTSLTIQCQVDSQVTMMFWYRQQPGQSLTLIATANQGSEATYESGFVIDKFPISRPNLTFSTLTVSNMSPEDSSIYLCSVAQVNTEAFFGQGTRLTVV.

The chain employs TRBV5-1 and TRBJ1-2; D perhaps matches TRBD1 (6 bases). The CDR3 is 14 amino acids. Trimming stripped 6 bases from V and 8 bases from J, with 20 bases between. Germline values: CDR1 SGHRS, CDR2 YFSETQ. CDR3 sequence (DNA): TGCGCCAGCACCTTAGGGGGGTTCGAAGGCGGCTACACCTTC. It encodes CASTLGGFEGGYTF.

This clonotype is categorized as medium-sized. This chain links TRBV7-2 with TRBJ1-6, with unresolved D. V lost 3 bases and J 9 bases, leaving 15 bases between the germline ends. Per the germline V gene, CDR1 is SGHTA and CDR2 is FQGNSA. The CDR3 has 15 amino acids. CDR3 nucleotide sequence: TGTGCCAGCAGCTTCAGGAACTTGGCGGCTTCACCCCTCCACTTT. Amino acids: CASSFRNLAASPLHF. Complete variable domain (other parts from reference TRBV7-2 and TRBJ1-6): GAGVSQSPSNKVTEKGKDVELRCDPISGHTALYWYRQSLGQGLEFLIYFQGNSAPDKSGLPSDRFSAERTGGSVSTLTIQRTQQEDSAVYLCASSFRNLAASPLHFGNGTRLTVT.

V is TRBV5-1 and J is TRBJ1-1, with a possible D match to TRBD1 (5 bases). V dropped 4 bases and J dropped 4 bases, with 20 bases sitting between them. The germline V gene encodes CDR1 SGHRS and CDR2 YFSETQ. The CDR3 consists of 16 residues. CDR3 bases: TGCGCCAGCAGCGTGGTGTCAGGGCGGGGGATCACTGAAGCTTTCTTT. Translation gives CASSVVSGRGITEAFF.

The V call is TRBV4-2, the J call TRBJ1-1, with a weak D call TRBD1 (5 bases). The V gene's germline CDR1 is LGHNA and CDR2 YNFKEQ. With 0 bases removed from V and 1 base from J, the gap between germline ends came to 12 bases. The CDR3 runs to 16 residues. The CDR3 sequence is CASSQDTRGSNTEAFF. CDR3 in DNA: TGTGCCAGCAGCCAAGATACAAGGGGCTCGAACACTGAAGCTTTCTTT.

The V gene is TRBV7-2, the J gene TRBJ1-2; tentatively, D is TRBD1 (6 bases). This CDR3 is built from 12 residues. Trimming removed 4 bases at V and 8 bases at J, with 11 bases between. Germline CDR1 reads SGHTA; CDR2 reads FQGNSA. The CDR3 coding sequence is TGTGCCAGCAGCTCGGACAGAAGGGGCTACACCTTC. It encodes CASSSDRRGYTF.

The table lists this clonotype with a few counts. J is TRBJ1-2 and V is TRBV7-3; 12 positions match TRBD1. The CDR3 runs to 16 residues. Germline CDR1 and CDR2: SGHTA and FQGTGA. Losses at the gene ends were 5 bases for V and 8 bases for J; bases not matched to a gene: 12. The CDR3 region has the DNA TGTGCCAGCAGCCCCCAGGGGGGACAGGGGGCTAGCGGCTACACCTTC. It specifies CASSPQGGQGASGYTF.

At least ten counts were recorded for this clonotype. This chain connects TRBV7-2 to TRBJ2-7; 9 bases match TRBD1. The ends lost 7 bases at V and 3 bases at J; junction bases unmatched: 7. The CDR3 loop spans 14 amino acids. Germline V lookup: CDR1 SGHTA, CDR2 FQGNSA. The CDR3 DNA is TGTGCCAGCAAGACCGGGACAGGGAACTACGAGCAGTACTTC. Amino acid sequence: CASKTGTGNYEQYF.

This clonotype was seen more than once but under ten times. J is TRBJ1-2 and V is TRBV2; maybe TRBD1 (5 bases). V gave up 6 bases and J gave up 4 bases, with 18 bases separating them. This CDR3 region has 15 residues. The germline V gene encodes CDR1 SNHLY and CDR2 FYNNEI. DNA for the CDR3: TGTGCCAGCAGAACAACCCCGGGACTGGCCTATGGCTACACCTTC. The encoded protein is CASRTTPGLAYGYTF.

This clonotype has a handful of counts. V is TRBV6-6 and J is TRBJ1-2; no firm D call. V gave up 2 bases and J gave up 8 bases, with 12 bases separating them. This CDR3 spans 13 amino acids. Germline V gene lookup returns CDR1 MNHNY and CDR2 SVGAGI (reference sequence). This chain's CDR3 is CASSYIIGRGYTF. For the CDR3, the DNA is TGTGCCAGCAGTTACATAATTGGCAGAGGCTACACCTTC.

In this sample, this clonotype turned up a few times. The rearrangement uses TRBV5-1 and TRBJ2-3; 8 positions match TRBD1. V shed 4 bases and J 6 bases; nucleotides not matched to a gene: 13. The CDR3 is 16 residues long. Per germline, CDR1 SGHRS and CDR2 YFSETQ. In DNA form, the CDR3 reads TGCGCCAGCAGCCTCGGCCAGGGGGCGCGGAGGGATACGCAGTATTTT. Translating gives CASSLGQGARRDTQYF.

This clonotype has only a few counts. The chain has TRBV5-1 and TRBJ2-7; the D is unclear. CDR1 SGHRS and CDR2 YFSETQ come from the germline V gene. The CDR3 length is 13 residues. V lost 4 bases, J lost 2 bases, and 10 bases lay in between. CDR3 amino acids: CASSPTDAYEQYF. The CDR3 bases are TGCGCCAGCAGCCCGACTGATGCCTACGAGCAGTACTTC.

V gene TRBV20-1 combines with J gene TRBJ2-3, with D unresolved. Trimming stripped 0 bases from V and 4 bases from J, with 11 bases between. CDR3 length: 14 amino acids. Germline CDR1 reads DFQATT; CDR2 reads SNEGSKA (reference sequence). CDR3 amino acids: CSARDNAPSDTQYF. CDR3 in DNA: TGCAGTGCTAGAGATAACGCCCCTTCAGATACGCAGTATTTT.

Concerning this clonotype itself: Germline is not matched at one junction end, which may reflect a read error. The chain carries TRBV5-6 and TRBJ1-1, with a tentative D call TRBD1 (5 bases). There are 15 residues in the CDR3. The V gene's germline CDR1 is SGHDT and CDR2 YYEEEE. CDR3 sequence reads: CASSLVGAVNTEAFF. The DNA for the CDR3 is TGTGCCAGTAGCTTGGTTGGGGCTGTGAACACTGAAGCTTTCTTT. Using reference TRBV5-6 and TRBJ1-1 for the parts outside the CDR3, the full variable domain is DAGVTQSPTHLIKTRGQQVTLRCSPKSGHDTVSWYQQALGQGPQFIFQYYEEEERQRGNFPDRFSGHQFPNYSSELNVNALLLGDSALYLCASSLVGAVNTEAFFGQGTRLTVV.